The entry below describes one T cell receptor (beta chain). The source of the sample is a study of T cell responses to AZD1222 COVID-19 vaccine. Germline lookup yields CDR1 SGHRS and CDR2 YFSETQ. This CDR3 contains 15 residues. Trimming pared 4 bases from V and 5 bases from J, leaving 15 bases between. The method was immunoSEQ multiplex PCR; TCRdb's version includes in-frame clones alone and lacks a portion of them. Of about 120,000 clones listed, 80% to 90% were seen once; the top ten hold about a tenth. The sequenced sample was peripheral blood, obtained on day 0 of AZD1222 vaccination. This rearrangement joins TRBV5-1 to TRBJ2-2; tentatively, D is TRBD1 (6 bases). The receptor comes from an adult in good health. The DNA of the CDR3 is TGCGCCAGCAGCATCCTACAGGGACGGACCGGGGAGCTGTTTTTT. Its translation is CASSILQGRTGELFF.